The next 25 T cell receptor beta chains were all read from a single sample in a study of regulatory T cells in long-lasting Graves disease. For TCR beta, libraries came from iRepertoire HTBI primers and Arm-PCR of CDR3 regions. Each CDR3 protein gets one entry after TCRdb re-called the multiplex PCR reads with MiXCR. The sample includes 550,000 to 650,000 distinct CDR3 sequences, around 15% of them seen just once. The time point: newly diagnosed GD, antithyroid drugs for less than 3 months. PBMC RNA was the source of the TCR library. A further study also used this sample, focusing on T cells in Graves' hyperthyroidism and ophthalmopathy.

This specimen was peripheral blood mononuclear cells (PBMCs), taken at new diagnosis, from a patient treated with antithyroid drugs. These receptor sequences come from a man aged 18 to 35 with Graves disease.

This clonotype was recorded a few times. This chain connects TRBV6-2 or TRBV6-3 to TRBJ1-2; D is perhaps TRBD1 (6 bases). Germline CDR1 MNHEY, CDR2 SVGEGT. With 4 bases removed from V and 1 base from J, the gap between germline ends came to 10 bases. The CDR3 is made up of 14 amino acids. In DNA, the CDR3 is TGTGCCAGCAGTTCGGCAGGGGTTAACTATGGCTACACCTTC. It encodes CASSSAGVNYGYTF.

This clonotype was detected a few times. This chain uses TRBV11-2 with TRBJ2-1; D not certain. V dropped 0 bases and J dropped 3 bases, with 6 bases sitting between them. Germline V lookup: CDR1 SGHAT, CDR2 FQNNGV. The CDR3 is made up of 14 amino acids. CDR3 sequence (DNA): TGTGCCAGCAGCTTAGAAGAGGACTACAATGAGCAGTTCTTC. Translated, it gives CASSLEEDYNEQFF.

A note on this clonotype: An end of the junction does not agree with germline; a read error may underlie this. The chain recombines TRBV12-3 or TRBV12-4 with TRBJ2-7; 7 bases agree with TRBD2. The CDR3 runs to 16 residues. The CDR3 protein is CASSLAIGRFSYEQYF. In DNA form, the CDR3 reads TGTGCCAGCAGTCTAGCGATCGGGAGGTTCTCCTACGAGCAGTACTTC.

This clonotype was seen many times. The chain joins TRBV20-1 to TRBJ1-1; 11 bases are a match to TRBD1. This CDR3 region has 14 residues. Trimming cost V 3 bases and J 2 bases; bases outside gene matches: 2. CDR1 is DFQATT, CDR2 SNEGSKA, per germline (reference sequence). The CDR3 sequence is CSARDRGPNTEAFF. The CDR3 bases are TGCAGTGCTAGGGACAGGGGGCCCAACACTGAAGCTTTCTTT.

The chain uses TRBV4-1 and TRBJ2-1; 11 bases align to TRBD1. The CDR3 sequence is 15 residues long. The V gene end was trimmed by 4 bases and the J gene end by 7 bases; junction bases not matched to a gene: 6. Germline assignment: CDR1 MGHRA and CDR2 YSYEKL. DNA of the CDR3: TGCGCCAGCAGCCGTGGACAGGGGGCGTGGAATGAGCAGTTCTTC. Translation: CASSRGQGAWNEQFF.

V gene TRBV6-5 combines with J gene TRBJ2-7, with 12 bases aligning to TRBD2. This CDR3 region has 15 residues. Unmatched junction bases numbered 9, after V lost 4 bases and J lost 8 bases. Per germline, CDR1 MNHEY and CDR2 SVGAGI. CDR3 DNA: TGTGCCAGCAGTTTGGTCCTAGCGGGAGGGAACAAGCAGTACTTC. It is translated as CASSLVLAGGNKQYF.

The chain combines TRBV5-6 with TRBJ2-7, with 11 bases fitting TRBD1. Germline-derived CDR1 and CDR2 are SGHDT and YYEEEE. This CDR3 is 15 amino acids long. Trimming cost V 4 bases and J 4 bases; bases outside gene matches: 7. In DNA form, the CDR3 reads TGTGCCAGCAGCAACACCGGGACAGGGGGATACGAGCAGTACTTC. This encodes CASSNTGTGGYEQYF.

This clonotype came up many times. This chain links TRBV11-2 with TRBJ2-1; 12 nucleotides match TRBD2. With V trimmed by 3 bases and J by 6 bases, 15 bases remained unmatched. Germline values: CDR1 SGHAT, CDR2 FQNNGV. CDR3 length: 19 residues. CDR3 nucleotide sequence: TGTGCCAGCAGCTTTTCACCCCCCGGGACTAGCGGGTATTCCAATGAGCAGTTCTTC. It specifies CASSFSPPGTSGYSNEQFF.

This clonotype appeared many times. The rearrangement joins TRBV11-2 to TRBJ2-7, with 11 bases identical to TRBD2. CDR1 is SGHAT and CDR2 is FQNNGV in the germline V gene. V lost 5 bases to trimming and J lost 3 bases; unmatched junction nucleotides: 6. The CDR3 has 15 amino acids. DNA for the CDR3: TGTGCCAGCAGCATCCCGGGACTAGCGGTCTACGAGCAGTACTTC. Translation gives CASSIPGLAVYEQYF. Full variable domain (missing parts from reference TRBV11-2 and TRBJ2-7): EAGVAQSPRYKIIEKRQSVAFWCNPISGHATLYWYQQILGQGPKLLIQFQNNGVVDDSQLPKDRFSAERLKGVDSTLKIQPAKLEDSAVYLCASSIPGLAVYEQYFGPGTRLTVT.

At least ten counts were recorded for this clonotype. This rearrangement joins TRBV5-1 to TRBJ2-7; 9 bases fit TRBD1. The J segment lost 7 bases and the V segment lost 1 base, leaving 12 bases of the junction unmatched. The CDR3 is made up of 16 amino acids. CDR1 SGHRS and CDR2 YFSETQ come from the germline V gene. DNA for the CDR3: TGCGCCAGCAGCTTGACTGGACAGGGGTCTACGAGGGAGCAGTACTTC. This gives the protein CASSLTGQGSTREQYF.

This clonotype was seen ten or more times. The chain links TRBV27 to TRBJ2-7; maybe TRBD1 (5 bases). Germline V gene lookup returns CDR1 MNHEY and CDR2 SMNVEV (reference sequence). This CDR3 is 13 amino acids long. V was shortened by 6 bases and J by 4 bases, with 13 bases between the two germline ends. The CDR3 protein is CASSNLGLYEQYF. The CDR3 region has the DNA TGTGCCAGCAGCAACCTGGGGCTGTACGAGCAGTACTTC.

There are many counts of this clonotype. V usage is TRBV3-1 and J usage is TRBJ2-1; 11 bases map to TRBD2. From germline, CDR1 is LGHDT and CDR2 YNNKEL (reference sequence). Germline trimming cut 4 bases from V and 2 bases from J; bases unmatched to any gene: 1. The CDR3 is 15 amino acids. The CDR3 is CASSPTSGTYNEQFF. CDR3 DNA: TGTGCCAGCAGCCCGACTAGCGGGACCTACAATGAGCAGTTCTTC.

A few counts support this clonotype. The J gene is TRBJ1-2, the V gene TRBV3-1, with a possible D match to TRBD1 (6 bases). The CDR3 runs 16 residues. Germline CDR1 LGHDT, CDR2 YNNKEL (reference sequence). V lost 3 bases and J lost 7, with 21 bases in between. The CDR3 bases are TGTGCCAGCAGCCAGCTGGGACACCCGCAACAGGGTGGCTACACCTTC. Residues: CASSQLGHPQQGGYTF.

This clonotype showed up just a few times. The conserved phenylalanine or tryptophan is not found at the CDR3 terminus, so this likely reflects a read error. Here the CDR3 DNA reads TGCAGTGCTACGCCGGGACAGGGGGCAAGCACAGATACGCAGTATTCT. Translation gives CSATPGQGASTDTQYS. The J gene is TRBJ2-3, the V gene TRBV20-1, with 12 positions matching TRBD1. The CDR3 is made up of 16 amino acids. Germline lookup yields CDR1 DFQATT and CDR2 SNEGSKA (reference sequence). V was clipped by 4 bases and J by 0 bases; unmatched bases: 5.

This clonotype was recorded a few times. The rearrangement joins TRBV7-9 to TRBJ2-4; 7 nucleotides agree with TRBD2. The CDR3 is 15 residues long. Germline V gene data show CDR1 as SEHNR and CDR2 as FQNEAQ (reference sequence). The V and J ends lost 6 bases and 7 bases, in that order; junction bases with no gene match: 12. The chain's CDR3 is CASSQRSGMGNIQYF. Written as DNA, the CDR3 is TGTGCCAGCAGTCAAAGAAGCGGGATGGGTAACATTCAGTACTTC. The entire variable domain, with the rest obtained from reference TRBV7-9 and TRBJ2-4, is as follows: DTGVSQNPRHKITKRGQNVTFRCDPISEHNRLYWYRQTLGQGPEFLTYFQNEAQLEKSRLLSDRFSAERPKGSFSTLEIQRTEQGDSAMYLCASSQRSGMGNIQYFGAGTRLSVL.

This clonotype was recorded many times. The chain carries TRBV27 and TRBJ2-7; the D gene is possibly TRBD2 (6 bases). This CDR3 is 14 amino acids long. Germline V gene lookup returns CDR1 MNHEY and CDR2 SMNVEV (reference sequence). The V gene lost 3 bases and the J gene lost 4 bases, with 13 bases spanning the gap. The CDR3 here is CASSLTGSLYEQYF. In nucleotides, the CDR3 is TGTGCCAGCAGTTTGACCGGGAGTTTGTACGAGCAGTACTTC.

This clonotype was seen more than once but under ten times. A read error may explain this, as a much larger clone is one base away. The chain recombines TRBV9 with TRBJ2-7, with TRBD1 as a possible D gene (6 bases). V lost 2 bases, J lost 3 bases, and 9 bases lay in between. Germline V gene sequence: CDR1 SGDLS, CDR2 YYNGEE. This CDR3 contains 13 residues. For the CDR3, the DNA is TGTGCCAGCAGCGTGGGACAATACTACGAGCAGTACTTC. Its protein is CASSVGQYYEQYF.

This clonotype was seen many times. The chain carries TRBV5-1 and TRBJ2-3; maybe TRBD1 (6 bases). Germline CDR1 and CDR2: SGHRS and YFSETQ. The CDR3 is 17 residues long. The V gene lost 3 bases and the J gene lost 2 bases, with 19 bases spanning the gap. The CDR3 nucleotides read TGCGCCAGCAGCTCGCGGACAGCCGAGGTATACACAGATACGCAGTATTTT. Its translation: CASSSRTAEVYTDTQYF.

This clonotype was counted at least ten times. The chain couples TRBV7-9 to TRBJ1-2; D call uncertain. Germline CDR1 reads SEHNR; CDR2 reads FQNEAQ (reference sequence). The V end was cut by 5 bases, the J end by 8 bases, with 12 bases between. The CDR3 is 12 residues long. The CDR3 region has the DNA TGTGCCAGCAGCGTCACTATTTGGGGCTACACCTTC. This codes for CASSVTIWGYTF.

The rearrangement joins TRBV7-8 to TRBJ2-3; TRBD2 matches 7 bases. This CDR3 contains 15 residues. The germline CDR1 and CDR2 sequences are SGHVS and FQNEAQ. V trimming: 5 bases; J trimming: 0 bases; junction bases outside the gene matches: 5. The CDR3 coding sequence is TGTGCCAGCAGCCAGCGGGACTACAGCACAGATACGCAGTATTTT. Protein product: CASSQRDYSTDTQYF.

In this sample, this clonotype turned up a few times. The rearrangement joins TRBV3-1 to TRBJ1-5, with no clear D. This CDR3 has 16 amino acids. The V and J ends lost 1 base and 3 bases respectively, with 13 bases between them. The V gene's germline CDR1 is LGHDT and CDR2 YNNKEL (reference sequence). The chain's CDR3 is CASSQGSVNLNQPQHF. The CDR3 DNA reads as TGTGCCAGCAGCCAAGGGTCAGTTAATCTCAATCAGCCCCAGCATTTT.

This clonotype appeared once. The chain has TRBV30 and TRBJ2-4, with 9 bases identical to TRBD2. Germline V gives CDR1 GTSNPN, CDR2 SVGIG (reference sequence). The CDR3 runs to 17 residues. With 3 bases clipped from V and 0 bases from J, the junction kept 9 bases outside the gene matches. The CDR3: CAWSDWRLAVAKNIQYF. Written as DNA, the CDR3 is TGTGCCTGGAGCGACTGGCGACTAGCGGTAGCCAAAAACATTCAGTACTTC.

V is TRBV5-1 and J is TRBJ1-2, with a weak D call TRBD1 (6 bases). Germline CDR1 is SGHRS and CDR2 is YFSETQ. With 4 bases removed from V and 6 bases from J, the gap between germline ends came to 13 bases. The CDR3 contains 13 residues. The CDR3: CASSAKGDHGYTF. The CDR3 DNA reads TGCGCCAGCAGCGCCAAGGGGGACCATGGCTACACCTTC.

The chain is built from TRBV6-1 and TRBJ1-3; 7 bases are shared with TRBD1. The germline V gene encodes CDR1 MNHNS and CDR2 SASEGT. J gave up 3 bases and V 8 bases, and 1 base lay outside the gene matches. This CDR3 spans 12 amino acids. CDR3 loop: CASQGDGNTIYF. The CDR3 DNA sequence: TGTGCCAGCCAGGGGGATGGAAACACCATATATTTT.

This sequence joins TRBV4-1 and TRBJ2-5; D is possibly TRBD2 (6 bases). CDR1 is MGHRA and CDR2 is YSYEKL in the germline V gene. V dropped 3 bases and J dropped 0 bases, with 14 bases sitting between them. The CDR3 runs to 16 residues. CDR3 region: CASSQEVGTYQETQYF. The CDR3 DNA reads TGCGCCAGCAGCCAGGAAGTAGGGACTTACCAAGAGACCCAGTACTTC.